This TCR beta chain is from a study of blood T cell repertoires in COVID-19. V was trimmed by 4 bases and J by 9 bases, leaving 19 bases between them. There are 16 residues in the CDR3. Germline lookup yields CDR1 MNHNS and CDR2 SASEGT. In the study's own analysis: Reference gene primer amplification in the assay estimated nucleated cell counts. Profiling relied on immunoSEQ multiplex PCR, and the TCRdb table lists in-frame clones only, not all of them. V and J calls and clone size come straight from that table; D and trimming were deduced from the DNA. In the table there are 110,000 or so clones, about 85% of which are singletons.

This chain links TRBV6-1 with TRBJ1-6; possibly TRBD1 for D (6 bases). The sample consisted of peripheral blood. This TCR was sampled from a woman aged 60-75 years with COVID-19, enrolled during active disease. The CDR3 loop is CASSAQPQGPSSPLHF. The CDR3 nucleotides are TGTGCCAGCAGTGCCCAGCCCCAGGGGCCCAGTTCACCCCTCCACTTT.